These T cell receptor beta chains were read from a single sample in a study of cytomegalovirus exposure and HLA in healthy donors. TCRdb keeps only in-frame clones here, not all; method: immunoSEQ multiplex PCR. This table holds more than 140,000 clones, approximately 82% found once. What was sequenced was PBMCs. The receptors shown here come from a man aged 18-30 years in good health and CMV-seropositive. Both conserved end residues are part of each CDR3. D genes are given only for firm matches. Where a row states a size, it is once, few, many or the class of an expanded clone; other rows omit it.

V gene	J gene	D gene	clone size	CDR3 protein	CDR3 DNA
TRBV9	TRBJ2-2	.	once	CASSVLHRGTGELFF	TGTGCCAGCAGCGTACTTCACCGAGGGACCGGGGAGCTGTTTTTT
TRBV2	TRBJ1-2	.	.	CASSEVGVGGYTF	TGTGCCAGCAGTGAAGTAGGGGTAGGTGGCTACACCTTC
TRBV7-2	TRBJ2-7	TRBD1	few	CASSHGQGWEQYF	TGTGCCAGCAGCCATGGACAGGGCTGGGAGCAGTACTTC
TRBV28	TRBJ1-1	.	.	CASLEYMNTEAFF	TGTGCCAGCCTGGAGTACATGAACACTGAAGCTTTCTTT
TRBV28	TRBJ2-3	.	.	CASSLAGTDTQYF	TGTGCCAGCAGTCTGGCGGGGACAGATACGCAGTATTTT
TRBV5-1	TRBJ2-3	.	.	CASSLVDGLTDTQYF	TGCGCCAGCAGCTTGGTCGATGGCCTCACAGATACGCAGTATTTT
TRBV5-4	TRBJ2-7	TRBD2	.	CASSGSTLAGGGHEQYF	TGTGCCAGCAGCGGCTCCACCCTAGCGGGAGGGGGACACGAGCAGTACTTC
TRBV5-4	TRBJ1-1	.	.	CASSFQGLTEAFF	TGTGCCAGCAGCTTCCAGGGCCTCACTGAAGCTTTCTTT
TRBV10-3	TRBJ2-7	.	.	CAISGDGSSYEQYF	TGTGCCATCAGTGGCGACGGGAGCTCCTACGAGCAGTACTTC
TRBV5-4	TRBJ1-1	.	.	CASREKTEAFF	TGTGCCAGCCGAGAGAAAACTGAAGCTTTCTTT
TRBV7-8	TRBJ2-1	TRBD1	few	CASSLESWVQGITYNEQFF	TGTGCCAGCAGCTTAGAATCGTGGGTACAGGGGATCACCTACAATGAGCAGTTCTTC
TRBV7-2	TRBJ2-7	.	once	CASSTGQTYEQYF	TGTGCCAGCAGCACCGGACAGACCTACGAGCAGTACTTC
TRBV6-5	TRBJ2-7	.	.	CASSASDSSYEQYF	TGTGCCAGCAGCGCGTCGGACAGCTCCTACGAGCAGTACTTC
TRBV6-6	TRBJ1-5	TRBD1	.	CASSRQGAERQPQHF	TGTGCCAGCAGTCGACAGGGGGCGGAACGTCAGCCCCAGCATTTT
TRBV19	TRBJ2-1	TRBD1	.	CATGGGQGFGEQFF	TGTGCCACGGGGGGGGGACAGGGGTTTGGTGAGCAGTTCTTC
TRBV6-5	TRBJ2-1	.	.	CASSAKWSPYNEQFF	TGTGCCAGCAGTGCCAAGTGGAGTCCCTACAATGAGCAGTTCTTC
TRBV9	TRBJ2-5	.	.	CASSVDQGRGDETQYF	TGTGCCAGCAGCGTAGATCAGGGGCGAGGAGATGAGACCCAGTACTTC
TRBV5-1	TRBJ2-5	.	.	CASSLGLESQETQYF	TGCGCCAGCAGCTTGGGGCTAGAGAGTCAAGAGACCCAGTACTTC
TRBV30	TRBJ2-3	.	.	CAWSVRGGYRDTQYF	TGTGCCTGGAGTGTAAGGGGTGGCTACCGAGATACGCAGTATTTT
TRBV7-9	TRBJ1-3	TRBD1	.	CASSSGTGPAGGTIYF	TGTGCCAGCAGCTCCGGGACAGGGCCGGCCGGGGGCACCATATATTTT
TRBV19	TRBJ2-7	.	.	CASSIGTRSYEQYF	TGTGCCAGTAGTATAGGGACTCGCTCCTACGAGCAGTACTTC
TRBV27	TRBJ2-7	TRBD1	.	CASSSRQGLSYEQYF	TGTGCCAGCAGCTCTAGACAGGGATTGTCCTACGAGCAGTACTTC
TRBV27	TRBJ2-7	.	.	CASSFSSSYEQYF	TGTGCCAGCAGTTTTAGTAGCTCCTACGAGCAGTACTTC
TRBV7-9	TRBJ2-4	.	.	CASSDGGPWEVLAKNIQYF	TGTGCCAGCAGCGACGGAGGGCCTTGGGAGGTCCTAGCCAAAAACATTCAGTACTTC
TRBV28	TRBJ1-1	TRBD1	.	CASITGGRTEAFF	TGTGCCAGCATAACAGGGGGCAGGACTGAAGCTTTCTTT
TRBV6-4	TRBJ2-6	.	.	CASKPLSSGANVLTF	TGTGCCAGCAAGCCACTTAGCTCTGGGGCCAACGTCCTGACTTTC
TRBV10-2	TRBJ2-7	.	once	CASRDPPGEQYF	TGCGCCAGCAGGGACCCCCCGGGGGAGCAGTACTTC
TRBV6-1	TRBJ2-3	.	.	CASSEVGRSTDTQYF	TGTGCCAGCAGTGAAGTGGGCAGGTCCACAGATACGCAGTATTTT